A single sample gave rise to the 31 T cell receptor beta chains below, sequenced in a study of cytomegalovirus exposure and HLA in healthy donors. Assay used: immunoSEQ multiplex PCR; TCRdb lists only in-frame clones, some missing. The sample records 200,000 to 250,000 clones, approximately 80% being singletons. Sequenced input: PBMCs. Receptors originate from a woman in her 30s in good health and CMV-seropositive.

This chain joins TRBV4-2 and TRBJ2-7; TRBD2 agrees at 9 bases. V shed 0 bases, J shed 4 bases, and the junction held 4 bases outside the gene matches. CDR3 size: 15 residues. The germline gives CDR1 LGHNA, CDR2 YNFKEQ. This CDR3 is CASSQEDAGGYEQYF. The CDR3 DNA is TGTGCCAGCAGCCAAGAGGATGCGGGAGGGTACGAGCAGTACTTC.

V gene TRBV7-8 combines with J gene TRBJ1-5; the D gene is possibly TRBD1 (5 bases). There are 13 residues in the CDR3. Germline CDR1 SGHVS, CDR2 FQNEAQ. The V and J ends lost 1 base and 7 bases respectively, with 8 bases between them. CDR3 region: CASSLGSGQPQHF. In DNA, the CDR3 is TGTGCCAGCAGCTTAGGTTCAGGGCAGCCCCAGCATTTT.

V is TRBV29-1 and J is TRBJ1-1; unclear D gene. CDR3 size: 14 residues. Germline V gene lookup returns CDR1 SQVTM and CDR2 ANQGSEA. The V end lost 1 base, the J end lost 4 bases, and 13 bases lay between the germline ends. The CDR3 DNA reads TGCAGCGTTGAAGGAGGCCGGGTGGGCACTGAAGCTTTCTTT. Translated, it gives CSVEGGRVGTEAFF.

This clone has only a few counts. The chain combines TRBV7-6 with TRBJ2-2; D ambiguous. V was clipped by 1 base and J by 5 bases, with 14 bases between them. Germline V lookup: CDR1 SGHVS, CDR2 FNYEAQ. The CDR3 is 16 amino acids. In DNA form, the CDR3 reads TGTGCCAGCAGCTTAGGTCTGACAAGCGCGACCGGGGAGCTGTTTTTT. Protein sequence: CASSLGLTSATGELFF.

V gene TRBV14 combines with J gene TRBJ2-2; no firm D call. The CDR3 length is 16 residues. Germline loops: CDR1 SGHDN, CDR2 FVKESK. Trimming removed 6 bases from V and 6 bases from J, with 20 bases in between. In nucleotides, the CDR3 is TGTGCCAGCAGTCCAAACCTCGGGCTACAAGCCGGGGAGCTGTTTTTT. This translates into CASSPNLGLQAGELFF.

This clone has ten or more counts. The chain uses TRBV27 and TRBJ1-2; unclear D gene. Trimming removed 6 bases from V and 4 bases from J, with 18 bases in between. There are 15 residues in the CDR3. The germline gives CDR1 MNHEY, CDR2 SMNVEV (reference sequence). The CDR3 protein is CASSSSEGEVYGYTF. In DNA, the CDR3 is TGTGCCAGCAGCTCCAGTGAGGGAGAGGTCTATGGCTACACCTTC.

In this sample, this clone turned up many times. The chain couples TRBV4-1 to TRBJ2-7; 8 bases are shared with TRBD1. The germline gives CDR1 MGHRA, CDR2 YSYEKL. The ends lost 1 base at V and 5 bases at J; junction bases unmatched: 10. This CDR3 has 16 amino acids. CDR3 nucleotides: TGCGCCAGCAGCCAAGGAGGATATAGGACAGGGAACGAGCAGTACTTC. Protein product: CASSQGGYRTGNEQYF.

The V gene is TRBV21-1, the J gene TRBJ2-7; the table calls TRBD2, which could not be checked here. TRBV21-1 is noted as a pseudogene. The CDR3 runs to 12 residues. CDR3 nucleotide sequence: TGTGCCCCAGCCAGAGGGATCTACGAGCAGTACTTC. Protein sequence: CAPARGIYEQYF.

The genes are TRBV18 and TRBJ2-7; possibly TRBD1 or TRBD2 for D (5 bases each). This CDR3 spans 14 amino acids. V was clipped by 4 bases and J by 4 bases, with 14 bases between them. From germline, CDR1 is KGHSH and CDR2 LQKENI. The CDR3 loop reads CASSRSRDGYEQYF. CDR3 in DNA: TGTGCCAGCTCACGGTCCCGGGACGGTTACGAGCAGTACTTC.

With regard to this clone: The junction and the germline gene differ at one end; a read error may be behind it. The V and J genes are TRBV28 and TRBJ2-1, with 13 bases identical to TRBD2. CDR3 size: 19 residues. The germline gives CDR1 MDHEN, CDR2 SYDVKM. The CDR3 reads CASSLWTSGGESDYNEQFF. CDR3 nucleotide sequence: TGTGCCAGCAGTCTATGGACTAGCGGGGGAGAAAGTGACTACAATGAGCAGTTCTTC.

The CDR3 DNA is TGTGCCAGCAGACCGACAGGGGGCAAAACCTACGAGCAGTACTTC. Protein sequence: CASRPTGGKTYEQYF. The rearrangement uses TRBV11-2 and TRBJ2-7; TRBD1 aligns across 10 bases. This CDR3 has 15 amino acids. Germline-derived CDR1 and CDR2 are SGHAT and FQNNGV. V lost 6 bases and J lost 2; bases outside the gene matches: 7.

The chain employs TRBV7-6 and TRBJ2-1; TRBD1 or TRBD2 may be the D gene (5 bases each). This CDR3 region has 14 residues. Germline CDR1 SGHVS, CDR2 FNYEAQ. Deletions cut 5 bases from V and 8 bases from J, with 16 bases between. The CDR3 region has the DNA TGTGCCAGCAGCCTGGGACCCCTGGACCATGAGCAGTTCTTC. It encodes CASSLGPLDHEQFF.

The gene calls are TRBV6-5 and TRBJ1-4; D may be TRBD1 (6 bases). The CDR3 loop spans 15 amino acids. The V end lost 0 bases, the J end lost 7 bases, and 12 bases lay between the germline ends. Germline loops: CDR1 MNHEY, CDR2 SVGAGI. The CDR3 is CASSYSTGAAEKLFF. In nucleotides, the CDR3 is TGTGCCAGCAGTTACTCGACAGGAGCTGCTGAAAAACTGTTTTTT.

The gene calls are TRBV11-2 and TRBJ2-7; TRBD2 matches 9 bases. This CDR3 contains 15 residues. V lost 5 bases, J lost 3 bases, and 8 bases stayed unmatched. Looked up from germline, CDR1 is SGHAT and CDR2 is FQNNGV. The CDR3 sequence: CASSVGTSPFYEQYF. CDR3 sequence (DNA): TGTGCCAGCAGCGTCGGGACTAGCCCATTCTACGAGCAGTACTTC.

This clone has a handful of counts. This chain joins TRBV19 and TRBJ2-2, with 7 nucleotides matching TRBD1. The germline gives CDR1 LNHDA, CDR2 SQIVND (reference sequence). J was trimmed by 1 base and V by 5 bases; bases with no gene match: 4. The CDR3 runs to 15 residues. For the CDR3, the DNA is TGTGCCAGTAGTCTTCGGACAGGGAACACCGGGGAGCTGTTTTTT. Protein sequence: CASSLRTGNTGELFF.

The chain recombines TRBV29-1 with TRBJ1-2; 9 nucleotides align to TRBD1. The CDR3 has 15 amino acids. Germline CDR1 and CDR2: SQVTM and ANQGSEA. The V segment lost 8 bases and the J segment 3 bases; nucleotides outside the gene matches: 13. CDR3 coding DNA: TGCAGCTCTGAGGGACAGGGAAACCTCGACTATGGCTACACCTTC. It translates to CSSEGQGNLDYGYTF.

V is TRBV19 and J is TRBJ2-7; a weak D match, TRBD1 (6 bases). CDR1 is LNHDA and CDR2 is SQIVND in the germline V gene (reference sequence). The ends were cut back, 4 bases at V and 6 bases at J, with 10 bases in the middle. The CDR3 consists of 12 residues. In nucleotides, the CDR3 is TGTGCCAGTAGTAAAACAGGGTTCGAGCAGTACTTC. The encoded protein is CASSKTGFEQYF. The full variable domain, rest sourced from reference TRBV19 and TRBJ2-7, is DGGITQSPKYLFRKEGQNVTLSCEQNLNHDAMYWYRQDPGQGLRLIYYSQIVNDFQKGDIAEGYSVSREKKESFPLTVTSAQKNPTAFYLCASSKTGFEQYFGPGTRLTVT.

V gene TRBV28 combines with J gene TRBJ1-5; D is ambiguous. The CDR3 is 16 amino acids. The germline V and J ends were trimmed by 6 bases and 4 bases, with 19 bases remaining between them. Per the germline V gene, CDR1 is MDHEN and CDR2 is SYDVKM. In DNA, the CDR3 is TGTGCCAGCAGCATCCATGACGTGTGGGGAAATCAGCCCCAGCATTTT. It is translated as CASSIHDVWGNQPQHF.

The CDR3 nucleotides read TGTGCCAGCAGTTACTCGAACGGGGACACTGAAGCTTTCTTT. Translating gives CASSYSNGDTEAFF. The genes are TRBV6-5 and TRBJ1-1, with D hard to call. There are 14 residues in the CDR3. The ends were cut back, 0 bases at V and 3 bases at J, with 8 bases in the middle. Per germline, CDR1 MNHEY and CDR2 SVGAGI.

This rearrangement joins TRBV10-1 to TRBJ2-7, with D possibly being TRBD1 (5 bases). V dropped 2 bases and J dropped 6 bases, with 14 bases sitting between them. CDR1 and CDR2 (germline): WNHNN, SYGVQD (reference sequence). This CDR3 has 14 residues. The CDR3 bases are TGCGCCAGCAGTGAGCAACGACAAACAGGCGAGCAGTACTTC. Translating it yields CASSEQRQTGEQYF.

The J gene is TRBJ1-1, the V gene TRBV28; D call uncertain. V gave up 7 bases and J gave up 6 bases, with 9 bases separating them. Germline CDR1 reads MDHEN; CDR2 reads SYDVKM. The CDR3 loop spans 11 amino acids. The CDR3 here is CASKSVAEAFF. In DNA, the CDR3 is TGTGCCAGCAAATCGGTTGCTGAAGCTTTCTTT. Full variable domain (outside the CDR3, taken from reference TRBV28 and TRBJ1-1): DVKVTQSSRYLVKRTGEKVFLECVQDMDHENMFWYRQDPGLGLRLIYFSYDVKMKEKGDIPEGYSVSREKKERFSLILESASTNQTSMYLCASKSVAEAFFGQGTRLTVV.

V usage is TRBV5-1 and J usage is TRBJ1-1; 8 bases line up with TRBD1. The J segment lost 4 bases and the V segment lost 2 bases, leaving 13 bases of the junction unmatched. Looked up from germline, CDR1 is SGHRS and CDR2 is YFSETQ. This CDR3 region has 17 residues. CDR3 protein: CASSFRTGQEAGTEAFF. The DNA of the CDR3 is TGCGCCAGCAGCTTCCGGACAGGGCAAGAGGCGGGCACTGAAGCTTTCTTT.

V gene TRBV5-4 combines with J gene TRBJ2-1; TRBD1 agrees at 9 bases. After removal of 1 base from V and 7 bases from J, the junction contained 9 bases not matched to a gene. CDR3 size: 16 residues. CDR1 is SGHNT, CDR2 YYREEE, per germline (reference sequence). The CDR3 reads CASSLLRTGVANEQFF. Written as DNA, the CDR3 is TGTGCCAGCAGCTTGCTCAGGACAGGGGTTGCGAATGAGCAGTTCTTC.

The rearrangement links TRBV7-9 to TRBJ2-1; unclear D gene. CDR3 length equals 12 residues. CDR1 SEHNR and CDR2 FQNEAQ come from the germline V gene (reference sequence). V lost 0 bases, J lost 9 bases, and 6 bases lay in between. CDR3 region: CASSLASSEQFF. For the CDR3, the DNA is TGTGCCAGCAGCTTAGCTAGCTCTGAGCAGTTCTTC.

The chain is built from TRBV25-1 and TRBJ2-3; 9 bases align to TRBD2. V shed 4 bases and J 1 base; nucleotides not matched to a gene: 3. The CDR3 is 15 residues long. Germline CDR1 MGHDK, CDR2 SYGVNS. CDR3 in amino acids: CASSVTSGGTDTQYF. The CDR3 nucleotides are TGTGCCAGCAGTGTGACTAGCGGAGGCACAGATACGCAGTATTTT.

This sequence joins TRBV27 and TRBJ2-7; D is unclear. The CDR3 has 14 residues. With 2 bases removed from V and 2 bases from J, the gap between germline ends came to 10 bases. CDR1 and CDR2 (germline): MNHEY, SMNVEV (reference sequence). Written as DNA, the CDR3 is TGTGCCAGCAGTTTAACGTCCCTTCCCTACGAGCAGTACTTC. Protein product: CASSLTSLPYEQYF.

This rearrangement joins TRBV28 to TRBJ2-2; unclear D gene. Looked up from germline, CDR1 is MDHEN and CDR2 is SYDVKM. CDR3 size: 14 residues. V was clipped by 6 bases and J by 6 bases, with 14 bases between them. In DNA form, the CDR3 reads TGTGCCAGCAGACTACCGGGTGAGGCCGGGGAGCTGTTTTTT. It codes for CASRLPGEAGELFF.

The sample holds a few counts of this clone. The CDR3 DNA follows: TGTGCCATCAGTGAGTCCCGGGACAGTTTCCTGACTTTC. Protein product: CAISESRDSFLTF. The chain uses TRBV10-3 and TRBJ2-6; 7 bases fit TRBD1. The CDR3 is made up of 13 amino acids. The germline V gene encodes CDR1 ENHRY and CDR2 SYGVKD. Losses at the gene ends were 0 bases for V and 14 bases for J; bases not matched to a gene: 4.

The chain uses TRBV29-1 and TRBJ2-3, with 7 bases aligning to TRBD1. CDR3 length equals 12 residues. Germline CDR1 and CDR2: SQVTM and ANQGSEA. V was clipped by 4 bases and J by 6 bases; unmatched bases: 4. CDR3 coding DNA: TGCAGCGTTGGACAGGGCGGCGATACGCAGTATTTT. This gives the protein CSVGQGGDTQYF.

The V and J genes are TRBV6-1 and TRBJ2-7, with 8 bases aligning to TRBD2. The CDR3 runs 12 residues. V shed 10 bases, J shed 3 bases, and the junction held 5 bases outside the gene matches. The germline gives CDR1 MNHNS, CDR2 SASEGT. CDR3 in amino acids: CATIRGGYEQYF. In DNA, the CDR3 is TGTGCCACCATCCGGGGGGGCTACGAGCAGTACTTC.

The rearrangement joins TRBV19 to TRBJ2-7; perhaps TRBD2 as D (5 bases). The length of the CDR3 is 15 residues. V shed 5 bases and J shed 1 base, with 15 bases lying between them. Germline V lookup: CDR1 LNHDA, CDR2 SQIVND (reference sequence). The CDR3 region is CASSVDSKGSYEQYF. CDR3 nucleotides: TGTGCCAGTAGTGTGGACTCGAAGGGTTCCTACGAGCAGTACTTC.